The rows below give T cell receptor beta chains drawn from one sample of a study of Ad26.COV2.S vaccination and SARS-CoV-2 variants. The data were produced by immunoSEQ multiplex PCR, yet TCRdb's version contains in-frame clones alone and is incomplete. The data show around 450,000 clones, about 88% seen once. This material consisted of peripheral blood, taken in a trial of Ad26.COV2.S vaccine versus placebo. The source is a person aged 18-65 years who received the Ad26.COV2.S COVID-19 vaccine or a placebo. Each CDR3 is given with its conserved first and last residue.

>TRBJ2-1|TRBV25-1
CASSKSGGDEQFF
>TRBJ1-3|TRBV10-3
CATPGAGNTIYF
>TRBJ2-7|TRBV4-1
CASSQGRYSYEQYF
>TRBJ2-7|TRBV29-1
CSVEDSDRGHQYEQYF
>TRBJ2-3|TRBV3-1/TRBV3-2
CASSHVAGATDTQYF
>TRBJ1-4|TRBV18
CASSVGRGPNEKLFF
>TRBJ2-1|TRBV7-3
CASSFAGRGSGKVVGWNNEQFF
>TRBJ2-1|TRBV18
CASSPPSKSHEQFF
>TRBJ1-5|TRBV6-6
CASSDRGNQPQHF
>TRBJ2-1|TRBV14
CASSQDASGVYNEQFF
>TRBJ1-1|TRBV5-6
CASSRRRPNTEAFF
>TRBJ2-6|TRBV7-9
CASRSFGTERSGANVLTF
>TRBJ2-7|TRBV10-3
CAISDPGQPNLPTYEQYF
>TRBJ2-5|TRBV7-6
CASSSPLETQYF
>TRBJ1-4|TRBV6-2/TRBV6-3
CASSYRGTGRGNEKLFF
>TRBJ2-1|TRBV6-5
CASSYQTPISYNEQFF
>TRBJ2-7|TRBV19
CASRDRSSYEQYF
>TRBJ1-2|TRBV7-9
CASSSQQGAGGYTF